The 8 T cell receptor beta chains presented below share a single source sample, sequenced in a study of shared clonotypes between healthy human individuals. TCRdb keeps only in-frame clones here, not all; method: immunoSEQ multiplex PCR. The top ten hold 1.2% of the sample, which has 1.5 million to 2.5 million clones, less than 95% seen once. The naive CD8 population came from CD45RO-negative cells selected for CCR7, without terminally differentiated effector memory CD45RA+ cells. Sequencing was performed on naive CD8+ T cells sorted from blood. These receptors came from a man aged 18 to 29 in good health.

This chain links TRBV4-3 with TRBJ2-2; D is uncertain. Germline values: CDR1 LGHNA, CDR2 YSLEER. V lost 2 bases to trimming and J lost 7 bases, with 11 bases between them. The CDR3 runs 14 residues. The CDR3 sequence: CASSQYLWDGELFF. Written as DNA, the CDR3 is TGCGCCAGCAGCCAATATCTTTGGGACGGGGAGCTGTTTTTT.

Details on this clone: Distinct nucleotide sequences in the sample also encode this CDR3. This chain connects TRBV5-6 to TRBJ2-5, with D perhaps being TRBD1 or TRBD2 (5 bases each). The germline gives CDR1 SGHDT, CDR2 YYEEEE. The CDR3 totals 14 residues. V shed 4 bases and J shed 1 base, with 11 bases lying between them. CDR3 amino acids: CASSLGGFQETQYF. The CDR3 coding sequence is TGTGCCAGCAGCCTTGGGGGATTCCAAGAGACCCAGTACTTC. The full variable domain, its missing parts supplied by reference TRBV5-6 and TRBJ2-5, is DAGVTQSPTHLIKTRGQQVTLRCSPKSGHDTVSWYQQALGQGPQFIFQYYEEEERQRGNFPDRFSGHQFPNYSSELNVNALLLGDSALYLCASSLGGFQETQYFGPGTRLLVL.

The chain employs TRBV4-1 and TRBJ1-6; D call uncertain. V lost 3 bases and J 0 bases, leaving 12 bases between the germline ends. CDR3 length: 17 residues. CDR1 is MGHRA and CDR2 is YSYEKL in the germline V gene. CDR3 residues: CASSQTDLSSYNSPLHF. CDR3 nucleotides: TGCGCCAGCAGCCAGACCGACCTAAGCTCCTATAATTCACCCCTCCACTTT.

The chain carries TRBV7-9 and TRBJ2-5, with 12 bases matching TRBD1. Germline V gene data show CDR1 as SEHNR and CDR2 as FQNEAQ (reference sequence). V shed 1 base and J 5 bases; nucleotides not matched to a gene: 5. The CDR3 has 16 residues. CDR3 sequence (DNA): TGTGCCAGCAGCTTAGAGGGACAGGGGGCTTGGGAGACCCAGTACTTC. Translated, it gives CASSLEGQGAWETQYF.

This rearrangement joins TRBV14 to TRBJ1-2; the match to TRBD1 covers 8 bases. Germline CDR1 SGHDN, CDR2 FVKESK. This CDR3 has 16 residues. V shed 0 bases, J shed 2 bases, and the junction held 5 bases outside the gene matches. DNA of the CDR3: TGTGCCAGCAGCCAAGACCTGACAGGGGACAACTATGGCTACACCTTC. Translated, it gives CASSQDLTGDNYGYTF.

J is TRBJ1-2 and V is TRBV15; the D is unclear. The CDR3 loop spans 13 amino acids. Germline V gives CDR1 LNHNV, CDR2 YYDKDF (reference sequence). The germline V and J ends were trimmed by 2 bases and 0 bases, with 4 bases remaining between them. The CDR3 reads CATSRLTNYGYTF. DNA for the CDR3: TGTGCCACCAGCAGACTGACTAACTATGGCTACACCTTC.

The chain combines TRBV4-2 with TRBJ2-7; the D gene is possibly TRBD2 (5 bases). This CDR3 has 14 amino acids. V lost 1 base, J lost 4 bases, and 11 bases lay in between. Germline assignment: CDR1 LGHNA and CDR2 YNFKEQ. CDR3 region: CASSQGRYSYEQYF. CDR3 bases: TGTGCCAGCAGCCAAGGGAGGTATTCTTACGAGCAGTACTTC.

The rearrangement links TRBV7-9 to TRBJ2-1; TRBD2 aligns across 15 bases. V gave up 4 bases and J gave up 8 bases; unmatched junction bases: 3. Germline loops: CDR1 SEHNR, CDR2 FQNEAQ (reference sequence). This CDR3 spans 15 amino acids. The CDR3 protein is CASSSGLAGGDEQFF. The CDR3 nucleotides read TGTGCCAGCAGCTCGGGACTAGCGGGGGGTGATGAGCAGTTCTTC. The entire variable domain, with the rest obtained from reference TRBV7-9 and TRBJ2-1, is as follows: DTGVSQNPRHKITKRGQNVTFRCDPISEHNRLYWYRQTLGQGPEFLTYFQNEAQLEKSRLLSDRFSAERPKGSFSTLEIQRTEQGDSAMYLCASSSGLAGGDEQFFGPGTRLTVL.